One T cell receptor beta chain is described in this entry. The antigen is unknown. This entry comes from a study of vaccination and CD4 T cells after COVID-19. Study-level background: Researchers treated cells with overlapping spike peptides taken from SARS-CoV-2, HCoV-NL63, HCoV-OC43 and HCoV-229E.

With the Oncomine TCR Beta short-read assay, DNA from cultured CD4+ T cells was sequenced. Investigators isolated genomic DNA from cultured CD4+ T cells. TCRdb re-derived calls from the PCR reads in MiXCR, one entry per CDR3 protein. The sample has under 25,000 distinct CDR3 sequences; about 61% are singletons. Treatment here: approximately nine-day PBMC culture with coronavirus spike peptide pools or control peptides (ViraFEST assay). ViraFEST used peptide pools to expand antigen-specific T cells and subsequently sequenced their TCRs. General study findings and limits: The appearance of a median approximately 84% of reactive clones in convalescent patients occurred only post-vaccination.

The CDR3 covers 20 residues. The germline V gene has CDR1 SGHAT and CDR2 FQNNGV. J gave up 0 bases and V 5 bases, and 16 bases lay outside the gene matches. The chain links TRBV11-2 to TRBJ2-3; TRBD2 matches at 11 bases. The receptor's source is a human donor who had recovered from COVID-19. Sequencing used CD4+ T cells from blood, cultured in vitro. The CDR3 reads CASSHKGGRLAGWSTDTQYF. For the CDR3, the DNA is TGTGCCAGCAGCCACAAAGGAGGAAGACTAGCGGGATGGAGCACAGATACGCAGTATTTT.